The 5 T cell receptor beta chains listed next were all sequenced from one sample in a study of T cells in localized non-small cell lung cancer. TCRdb keeps only in-frame clones here, not all; method: immunoSEQ multiplex PCR. The table includes fewer than 3,000 clones, 25% detected once. Here the sequenced sample was lung tumor tissue, taken before any cancer treatment. These receptors all come from a woman aged 40-75 years with stage I lung adenocarcinoma.

This clone was detected a few times. V gene TRBV11-3 combines with J gene TRBJ2-1; D remains unclear. The germline CDR1 and CDR2 sequences are SGHNT and YENEEA. The CDR3 has 14 amino acids. V was trimmed by 4 bases and J by 1 base, leaving 8 bases between them. The CDR3 sequence: CASSSFGSYNEQFF. The CDR3 bases are TGTGCCAGCAGCTCCTTTGGGTCCTACAATGAGCAGTTCTTC.

Only a few counts were recorded for this clone. The chain couples TRBV12-5 to TRBJ1-1; D is uncertain. The length of the CDR3 is 14 residues. The V gene's germline CDR1 is LGHNT and CDR2 FRNRAP. The CDR3 reads CASTTGGLNTEAFF. CDR3 DNA sequence: TGTGCCAGCACCACGGGCGGGTTGAACACTGAAGCTTTCTTT.

This clone was found a few times. V and J are TRBV5-1 and TRBJ2-2, with D uncertain. With 0 bases removed from V and 3 bases from J, the gap between germline ends came to 6 bases. Per the germline V gene, CDR1 is SGHRS and CDR2 is YFSETQ. The CDR3 is made up of 14 amino acids. CDR3 loop: CASSLESYTGELFF. DNA for the CDR3: TGCGCCAGCAGCTTGGAAAGCTACACCGGGGAGCTGTTTTTT.

This sequence joins TRBV9 and TRBJ1-4; the D gene is possibly TRBD1 (5 bases). With 4 bases removed from V and 5 bases from J, the gap between germline ends came to 15 bases. The length of the CDR3 is 15 residues. CDR1 and CDR2 from the germline V gene are SGDLS and YYNGEE. The DNA for the CDR3 is TGTGCCAGCAGCCCCCAGGGTGGCCGAAATGAAAAACTGTTTTTT. Its translation is CASSPQGGRNEKLFF.

This clone has a handful of counts. V and J are TRBV9 and TRBJ2-5, with TRBD1 matching over 9 bases. This CDR3 has 13 residues. Germline values: CDR1 SGDLS, CDR2 YYNGEE. With V trimmed by 6 bases and J by 9 bases, 9 bases remained unmatched. The CDR3 nucleotides are TGTGCCAGCAACAGGGGGCTGCGGGGAGCCCAGTACTTC. As protein: CASNRGLRGAQYF.